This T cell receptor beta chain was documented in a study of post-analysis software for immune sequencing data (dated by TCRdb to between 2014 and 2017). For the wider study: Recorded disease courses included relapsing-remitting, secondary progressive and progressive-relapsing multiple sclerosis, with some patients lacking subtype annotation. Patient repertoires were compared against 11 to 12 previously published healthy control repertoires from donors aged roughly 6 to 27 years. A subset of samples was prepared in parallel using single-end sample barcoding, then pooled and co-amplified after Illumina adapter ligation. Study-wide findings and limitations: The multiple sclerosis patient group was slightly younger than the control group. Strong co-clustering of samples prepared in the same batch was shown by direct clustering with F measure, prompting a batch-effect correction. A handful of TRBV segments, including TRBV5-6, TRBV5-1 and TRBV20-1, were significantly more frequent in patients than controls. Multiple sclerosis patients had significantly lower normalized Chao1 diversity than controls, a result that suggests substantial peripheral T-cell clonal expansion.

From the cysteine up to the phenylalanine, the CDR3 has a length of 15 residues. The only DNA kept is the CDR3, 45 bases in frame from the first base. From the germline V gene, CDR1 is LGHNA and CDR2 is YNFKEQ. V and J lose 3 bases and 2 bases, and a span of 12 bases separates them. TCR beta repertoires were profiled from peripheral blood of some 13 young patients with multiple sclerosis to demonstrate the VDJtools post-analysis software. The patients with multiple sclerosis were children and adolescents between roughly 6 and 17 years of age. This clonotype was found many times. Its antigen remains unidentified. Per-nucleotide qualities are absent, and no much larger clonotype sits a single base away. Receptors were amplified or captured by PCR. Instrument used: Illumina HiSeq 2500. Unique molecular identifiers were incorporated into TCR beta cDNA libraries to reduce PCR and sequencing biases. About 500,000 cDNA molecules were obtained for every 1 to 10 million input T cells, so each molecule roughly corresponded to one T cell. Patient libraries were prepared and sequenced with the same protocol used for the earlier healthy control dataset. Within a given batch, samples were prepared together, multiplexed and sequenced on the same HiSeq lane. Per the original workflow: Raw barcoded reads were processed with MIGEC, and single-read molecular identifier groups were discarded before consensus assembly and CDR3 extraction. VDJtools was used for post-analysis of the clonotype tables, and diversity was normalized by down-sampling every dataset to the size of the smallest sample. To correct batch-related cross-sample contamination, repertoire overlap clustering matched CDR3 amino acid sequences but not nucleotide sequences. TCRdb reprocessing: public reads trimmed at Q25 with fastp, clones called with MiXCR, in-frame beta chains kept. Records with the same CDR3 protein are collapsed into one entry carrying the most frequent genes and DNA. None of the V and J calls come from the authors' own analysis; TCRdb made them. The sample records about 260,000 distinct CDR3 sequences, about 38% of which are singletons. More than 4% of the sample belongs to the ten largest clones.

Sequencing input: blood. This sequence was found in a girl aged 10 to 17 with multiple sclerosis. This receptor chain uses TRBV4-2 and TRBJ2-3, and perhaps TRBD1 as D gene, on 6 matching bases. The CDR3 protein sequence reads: CASSHRQDVTDTQYF. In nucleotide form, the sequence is TGTGCCAGCAGCCACAGACAGGACGTCACAGATACGCAGTATTTT.